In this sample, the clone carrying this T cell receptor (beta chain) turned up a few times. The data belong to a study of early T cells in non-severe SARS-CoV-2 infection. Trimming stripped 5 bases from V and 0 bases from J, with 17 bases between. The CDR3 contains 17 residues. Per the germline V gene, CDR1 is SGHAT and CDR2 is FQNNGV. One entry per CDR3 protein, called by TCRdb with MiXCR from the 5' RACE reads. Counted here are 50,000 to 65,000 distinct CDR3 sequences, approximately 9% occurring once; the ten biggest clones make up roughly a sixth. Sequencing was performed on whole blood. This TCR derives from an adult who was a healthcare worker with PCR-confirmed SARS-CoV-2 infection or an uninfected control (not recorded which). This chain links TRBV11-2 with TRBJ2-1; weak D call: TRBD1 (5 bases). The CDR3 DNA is TGTGCCAGCAGCCTTCTCCGCAGGGCGAGCTCCTACAATGAGCAGTTCTTC. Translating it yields CASSLLRRASSYNEQFF.